This TCR beta chain was captured by sequencing in a study of beta chain features in type 1 diabetes. Every isolated RNA sample was fully reverse transcribed, so sequencing captured expressed TCRB transcripts. TCRdb's table, derived via immunoSEQ multiplex PCR, lists solely in-frame clones and lacks some. The sample has around 280,000 clones, approximately 15% seen once; the top ten hold 0.015% to 0.017%. Germline CDR1 SGHTA, CDR2 FQGNSA. This CDR3 is built from 14 residues. V shed 3 bases and J 1 base; nucleotides not matched to a gene: 2. General study points: Moderate yet significant TCRB CDR3 shortening was seen in Type 1 diabetes patients in all four CD4+ subsets.

In the case of this clone: Its antigen is unknown.

The sequenced sample consisted of naive CD4+ T cells from blood. The chain carries TRBV7-2 and TRBJ2-5; 7 bases fit TRBD2. The clonotype comes from a young man with type 1 diabetes. The CDR3 is CASSFWTSQETQYF. As DNA, the CDR3 is TGTGCCAGCAGCTTTTGGACTAGCCAAGAGACCCAGTACTTC.